This T cell receptor (beta chain) was retrieved from a study of T cells after yellow fever vaccination. The authors made TCR cDNA by 5'RACE template switching, adding a universal primer site and UMIs. TCRdb recomputed calls from the 5' RACE reads with MiXCR, one row per CDR3 protein. The data show approximately 170,000 distinct CDR3 sequences, 9.5% to 11% seen once. V lost 8 bases and J lost 5; bases outside the gene matches: 5. The CDR3 contains 12 residues. CDR1 is SEHNR, CDR2 FQNEAQ, per germline (reference sequence). The receptor's source is a man younger than 35 who received the YFV17D yellow fever vaccine. The J gene is TRBJ1-2, the V gene TRBV7-9, with 7 positions matching TRBD1. The sample was CD8+ T cells sorted from PBMCs, taken 15 days after the yellow fever booster vaccination. This CDR3 reads CASQGGLYGYTF. CDR3 DNA sequence: TGTGCCAGCCAAGGGGGCCTATATGGCTACACCTTC.